One and the same sample provided the 26 T cell receptor beta chains below, sequenced in a study of T cells after yellow fever vaccination. Using its own MiXCR run on the 5' RACE reads, TCRdb lists one record per CDR3 protein. This sample has around 360,000 distinct CDR3 sequences, with 11% found just once. This specimen consisted of PBMCs, obtained on the day of the first yellow fever vaccination. The source of these receptors is a man aged 18 to 29 who received the YFV17D yellow fever vaccine.

The sample holds many counts of this clonotype. The V call is TRBV20-1, the J call TRBJ2-3; 8 nucleotides align to TRBD2. Germline loops: CDR1 DFQATT, CDR2 SNEGSKA (reference sequence). V lost 7 bases and J lost 3; bases outside the gene matches: 9. CDR3 length: 14 residues. CDR3 sequence reads: CSVARGGWTDTQYF. For the CDR3, the DNA is TGCAGTGTCGCACGGGGGGGTTGGACAGATACGCAGTATTTT.

This clonotype was detected a few times. This chain uses TRBV3-1 with TRBJ1-5, with D maybe TRBD1 (6 bases). The CDR3 loop spans 14 amino acids. Trimming shortened V by 5 bases and J by 7 bases, and 15 bases separated the two germline ends. Germline loops: CDR1 LGHDT, CDR2 YNNKEL (reference sequence). In DNA form, the CDR3 reads TGTGCCAGCAGCACTACAGGGAAGGGACAGCCCCAGCATTTT. Protein product: CASSTTGKGQPQHF.

This rearrangement joins TRBV12-3 or TRBV12-4 to TRBJ2-7; TRBD2 matches at 10 bases. This CDR3 region has 14 residues. V lost 5 bases and J lost 0; bases outside the gene matches: 1. CDR3 sequence (DNA): TGTGCCAGCAGTCCTAGCGGGGGCTCCTACGAGCAGTACGTC. Protein sequence: CASSPSGGSYEQYV.

The gene calls are TRBV30 and TRBJ2-1; TRBD1 agrees at 10 bases. CDR1 is GTSNPN and CDR2 is SVGIG in the germline V gene (reference sequence). The CDR3 is made up of 16 amino acids. Germline trimming cut 6 bases from V and 0 bases from J; bases unmatched to any gene: 8. CDR3 residues: CACNTRDRGSYNEQFF. In DNA, the CDR3 is TGTGCCTGCAATACACGGGACAGGGGCTCCTACAATGAGCAGTTCTTC.

There are a few counts of this clonotype. The chain is built from TRBV27 and TRBJ2-7; D is perhaps TRBD2 (6 bases). In germline, CDR1 is MNHEY, CDR2 SMNVEV (reference sequence). Between the trimmed V and J ends, which lost 3 bases and 3 bases, there was a span of 12 bases. This CDR3 is built from 14 residues. CDR3 nucleotide sequence: TGTGCCAGCAGTTTGGAGCAGGAGGGCTACGAGCAGTACTTC. The encoded protein is CASSLEQEGYEQYF.

V gene TRBV4-3 combines with J gene TRBJ2-7; TRBD1 matches at 10 bases. V was pared by 0 bases and J by 6 bases, with 8 bases of the junction left unmatched. The CDR3 loop spans 16 amino acids. CDR1 is LGHNA, CDR2 YSLEER, per germline. CDR3 amino acids: CASSQDRGTGEGEQYF. The CDR3 nucleotides read TGCGCCAGCAGCCAAGATCGGGGGACAGGGGAGGGCGAGCAGTACTTC.

This clonotype came up a few times. This chain links TRBV4-3 with TRBJ1-2; D possibly corresponds to TRBD1 (6 bases). CDR3 length equals 14 residues. V shed 4 bases and J shed 4 bases, with 13 bases lying between them. Germline CDR1 reads LGHNA; CDR2 reads YSLEER. CDR3 in DNA: TGCGCCAGCAGCCCTAAGGACAGAACCTATGGCTACACCTTC. Amino acid sequence: CASSPKDRTYGYTF.

The chain is built from TRBV5-1 and TRBJ1-2; D call uncertain. CDR3 length: 13 amino acids. Germline lookup yields CDR1 SGHRS and CDR2 YFSETQ. V was pared by 1 base and J by 4 bases, with 8 bases between. CDR3 sequence reads: CASSLTEGYGYTF. As DNA, the CDR3 is TGCGCCAGCAGCTTGACCGAGGGCTATGGCTACACCTTC.

CDR3 sequence: CATSLGVTDTQYF. CDR3 DNA sequence: TGTGCCACCAGTCTGGGAGTCACAGATACGCAGTATTTT. The chain joins TRBV24-1 to TRBJ2-3, with TRBD2 as a possible D gene (5 bases). The CDR3 contains 13 residues. Germline values: CDR1 KGHDR, CDR2 SFDVKD. Trimming removed 6 bases from V and 2 bases from J, with 8 bases in between.

This clonotype was observed at least ten times. The chain links TRBV6-6 to TRBJ1-2; D not resolved. Germline V lookup: CDR1 MNHNY, CDR2 SVGAGI (reference sequence). The CDR3 contains 12 residues. Trimming cost V 8 bases and J 2 bases, with 9 bases left between them. CDR3 sequence reads: CASRTANYGYTF. The CDR3 DNA is TGTGCCAGCCGGACGGCGAACTATGGCTACACCTTC.

The V call is TRBV6-2 or TRBV6-3, the J call TRBJ2-6; 9 bases line up with TRBD1. Trimming at V came to 5 bases and at J to 4 bases, leaving 6 bases not matched to a gene. Germline V gene data show CDR1 as MNHEY and CDR2 as SVGEGT. CDR3 length: 16 residues. Written as DNA, the CDR3 is TGTGCCAGCAGTACCACAGGGGGCTCCGGGGCCAACGTCCTGACTTTC. This encodes CASSTTGGSGANVLTF.

This clonotype came up a few times. The chain joins TRBV7-2 to TRBJ2-1, with D tentatively TRBD1 or TRBD2 (5 bases each). The CDR3 loop spans 15 amino acids. Germline CDR1 reads SGHTA; CDR2 reads FQGNSA. V lost 2 bases and J lost 9, with 17 bases in between. Here the CDR3 DNA reads TGTGCCAGCAGCTTATCGCCGGGGCATATAGGTGAGCAGTTCTTC. Translated: CASSLSPGHIGEQFF.

This clonotype was seen a handful of times. The rearrangement joins TRBV7-2 to TRBJ2-3; TRBD2 might be the D (5 bases). The CDR3 totals 14 residues. The V and J ends lost 7 bases and 3 bases respectively, with 14 bases between them. Germline V gives CDR1 SGHTA, CDR2 FQGNSA. The DNA for the CDR3 is TGTGCCAGCATGGGAGCCTCATTAACAGATACGCAGTATTTT. Protein product: CASMGASLTDTQYF.

V is TRBV4-1 and J is TRBJ2-1, with D maybe TRBD2 (5 bases). Deletions cut 1 base from V and 0 bases from J, with 10 bases between. The CDR3 loop spans 16 amino acids. Germline V gene lookup returns CDR1 MGHRA and CDR2 YSYEKL. The CDR3 DNA is TGCGCCAGCAGCCAAGGCGGAGCGGTCTCCTACAATGAGCAGTTCTTC. Its translation is CASSQGGAVSYNEQFF.

The J gene is TRBJ2-7, the V gene TRBV6-1; D assignment may be TRBD1 or TRBD2 (5 bases each). The germline CDR1 and CDR2 sequences are MNHNS and SASEGT. The CDR3 extends over 13 amino acids. V was trimmed by 8 bases and J by 5 bases, leaving 16 bases between them. The CDR3 protein is CASGDGLFDEQYF. The CDR3 bases are TGTGCCAGCGGGGACGGACTTTTTGACGAGCAGTACTTC.

For the CDR3, the DNA is TGTGCCAGCAGTCCGTTCGGGGGCTTTCAGCTCGAGCAGTACTTC. Its protein product is CASSPFGGFQLEQYF. The V gene is TRBV12-3 or TRBV12-4, the J gene TRBJ2-7; D is perhaps TRBD1 or TRBD2 (6 bases each). The CDR3 is 15 residues long. The ends were cut back, 5 bases at V and 6 bases at J, with 20 bases in the middle.

On this clonotype itself: The junction shows a germline mismatch at one end, possibly a read error. The V gene is TRBV18, the J gene TRBJ2-1, with D hard to call. CDR3 length: 16 amino acids. CDR1 and CDR2 from the germline V gene are KGHSH and LQKENI. The DNA for the CDR3 is TGTGCCAGCACACCATCTTTCGGTAAGGATTACAATGAGCAGTTCTTC. Its translation: CASTPSFGKDYNEQFF. The full variable domain, rest sourced from reference TRBV18 and TRBJ2-1, is NAGVMQNPRHLVRRRGQEARLRCSPMKGHSHVYWYRQLPEEGLKFMVYLQKENIIDESGMPKERFSAEFPKEGPSILRIQQVVRGDSAAYFCASTPSFGKDYNEQFFGPGTRLTVL.

The gene calls are TRBV5-1 and TRBJ1-1; 9 bases align to TRBD1. This CDR3 contains 14 residues. The V and J ends lost 4 bases and 9 bases, in that order; junction bases with no gene match: 10. CDR1 and CDR2 (germline): SGHRS, YFSETQ. CDR3 nucleotides: TGCGCCAGCAGCGGCGGGATACAGGGGGCCCAAGCTTTCTTT. Translating gives CASSGGIQGAQAFF.

Ten or more counts support this clonotype. This chain joins TRBV7-9 and TRBJ1-1; possible D gene TRBD1, 5 bases. With 4 bases removed from V and 3 bases from J, the gap between germline ends came to 15 bases. CDR1 is SEHNR, CDR2 FQNEAQ, per germline (reference sequence). The CDR3 runs to 15 residues. CDR3 loop: CASSSRGTLDTEAFF. The CDR3 nucleotides are TGTGCCAGCAGCTCTCGTGGGACGTTAGACACTGAAGCTTTCTTT.

J is TRBJ1-1 and V is TRBV28; D may be TRBD1 (5 bases). V dropped 5 bases and J dropped 11 bases, with 15 bases sitting between them. The germline gives CDR1 MDHEN, CDR2 SYDVKM. The length of the CDR3 is 12 residues. CDR3 coding DNA: TGTGCCAGCAGTATAAGTTCAGGGCATGCTTTCTTT. Encoded protein: CASSISSGHAFF.

This chain uses TRBV5-1 with TRBJ2-5, with D uncertain. Germline CDR1 SGHRS, CDR2 YFSETQ. The CDR3 contains 13 residues. V was shortened by 0 bases and J by 4 bases, with 7 bases between the two germline ends. The CDR3 DNA reads TGCGCCAGCAGCTTGGAATACCGAGAGACCCAGTACTTC. The encoded protein is CASSLEYRETQYF.

The table lists this clonotype with a few counts. The V call is TRBV2, the J call TRBJ2-5, with 9 bases fitting TRBD1. Trimming at V came to 4 bases and at J to 5 bases, leaving 8 bases not matched to a gene. The length of the CDR3 is 15 residues. Germline V gene data show CDR1 as SNHLY and CDR2 as FYNNEI. The CDR3 protein is CASSAGTGREETQYF. The CDR3 region has the DNA TGTGCCAGCAGTGCCGGGACAGGGAGGGAGGAGACCCAGTACTTC.

The chain combines TRBV7-2 with TRBJ1-3; unclear D gene. CDR1 and CDR2 from the germline V gene are SGHTA and FQGNSA. The CDR3 runs to 17 residues. The germline V and J ends were trimmed by 0 bases and 0 bases, with 12 bases remaining between them. The CDR3 DNA is TGTGCCAGCAGCTTAGCCCCCGACGGCCTCTCTGGAAACACCATATATTTT. This sequence encodes CASSLAPDGLSGNTIYF.

The chain combines TRBV4-1 with TRBJ1-1; a possible D gene is TRBD1 (6 bases). Germline V CDR1 and CDR2: MGHRA, YSYEKL. The V end lost 4 bases, the J end lost 4 bases, and 16 bases lay between the germline ends. CDR3 length: 15 amino acids. The DNA for the CDR3 is TGCGCCAGCAGCCCCAGGCACGTAGGGGGCACTGAAGCTTTCTTT. It specifies CASSPRHVGGTEAFF.

This clonotype was picked up one time. This chain connects TRBV5-1 to TRBJ2-3; 10 bases are shared with TRBD2. Trimming took 4 bases from V and 4 from J; bases not matched to a gene: 12. Germline V gives CDR1 SGHRS, CDR2 YFSETQ. The CDR3 has 17 amino acids. For the CDR3, the DNA is TGCGCCAGCAGCCCATGGCGTCCAGCGGGGGGGGCAGATACGCAGTATTTT. Protein sequence: CASSPWRPAGGADTQYF.

This clonotype appeared a few times. V gene TRBV27 combines with J gene TRBJ2-1; D uncertain. The CDR3 loop spans 15 amino acids. Per the germline V gene, CDR1 is MNHEY and CDR2 is SMNVEV (reference sequence). V was clipped by 0 bases and J by 0 bases, with 6 bases between them. CDR3 amino acids: CASSLSISSYNEQFF. The CDR3 bases are TGTGCCAGCAGTTTATCCATCTCCTCCTACAATGAGCAGTTCTTC.